What follows describes a single T cell receptor beta chain. The length of the CDR3 is 13 residues. Unmatched junction bases numbered 12, after V lost 7 bases and J lost 9 bases. Germline V lookup: CDR1 SQVTM, CDR2 ANQGSEA. This table comes from immunoSEQ multiplex PCR, and its TCRdb copy is limited to in-frame clones, with some not included. Altogether 150,000 to 200,000 clones are present, roughly 88% being singletons, with the ten largest covering around 5%. These data belong to a study of control samples from healthy donors and cancer patients. The receptor was derived from a woman in her 30s in good health. Sequencing input: blood. The chain employs TRBV29-1 and TRBJ2-1, with 7 nucleotides matching TRBD2. Here the CDR3 reads CSAGGRGGSEQFF. The CDR3 nucleotides are TGCAGCGCTGGAGGTAGGGGCGGGAGTGAGCAGTTCTTC.